Listed below are T cell receptor beta chains from one sample, sequenced in a study of beta chain features in type 1 diabetes. Sequenced by immunoSEQ multiplex PCR; TCRdb stores in-frame clones only, minus some. The sample includes about 15,000 clones, almost 70% of them seen just once. Sequencing was done on a sample of Tregs from blood. Receptors were obtained from a man between 25 and 39 years old with type 1 diabetes. CDR3s include the opening cysteine and the closing phenylalanine or tryptophan.

v_gene	j_gene	CDR3aa
TRBV5-1	TRBJ2-7	CASSLTGTGSNEQYF
TRBV5-1	TRBJ2-5	CASSLAQSQETQYF
TRBV6-1	TRBJ1-6	CASSLVVRPLHF
TRBV7-2	TRBJ2-2	CASSRTAGYNTGELFF
TRBV11-2	TRBJ2-3	CASSLDPPGAPTDTQYF
TRBV6-6	TRBJ2-1	CASSPGQGAREQFF
TRBV7-8	TRBJ1-2	CASSSTGLGYTF
TRBV10-3	TRBJ2-3	CAISESGLPTDTQYF
TRBV30	TRBJ2-5	CAWMRDGGTQYF
TRBV7-2	TRBJ2-7	CASSLTSGYEQYF
TRBV21-1	TRBJ2-6	CASSPPHGGLGANVLTF
TRBV5-1	TRBJ1-2	CASSQSTVTGYTF
TRBV5-6	TRBJ1-5	CASSRTEKGYSNQPQHF
TRBV5-6	TRBJ1-3	CASSGARGSYSGNTIYF
TRBV18	TRBJ2-6	CASSFGQISGANVLTF